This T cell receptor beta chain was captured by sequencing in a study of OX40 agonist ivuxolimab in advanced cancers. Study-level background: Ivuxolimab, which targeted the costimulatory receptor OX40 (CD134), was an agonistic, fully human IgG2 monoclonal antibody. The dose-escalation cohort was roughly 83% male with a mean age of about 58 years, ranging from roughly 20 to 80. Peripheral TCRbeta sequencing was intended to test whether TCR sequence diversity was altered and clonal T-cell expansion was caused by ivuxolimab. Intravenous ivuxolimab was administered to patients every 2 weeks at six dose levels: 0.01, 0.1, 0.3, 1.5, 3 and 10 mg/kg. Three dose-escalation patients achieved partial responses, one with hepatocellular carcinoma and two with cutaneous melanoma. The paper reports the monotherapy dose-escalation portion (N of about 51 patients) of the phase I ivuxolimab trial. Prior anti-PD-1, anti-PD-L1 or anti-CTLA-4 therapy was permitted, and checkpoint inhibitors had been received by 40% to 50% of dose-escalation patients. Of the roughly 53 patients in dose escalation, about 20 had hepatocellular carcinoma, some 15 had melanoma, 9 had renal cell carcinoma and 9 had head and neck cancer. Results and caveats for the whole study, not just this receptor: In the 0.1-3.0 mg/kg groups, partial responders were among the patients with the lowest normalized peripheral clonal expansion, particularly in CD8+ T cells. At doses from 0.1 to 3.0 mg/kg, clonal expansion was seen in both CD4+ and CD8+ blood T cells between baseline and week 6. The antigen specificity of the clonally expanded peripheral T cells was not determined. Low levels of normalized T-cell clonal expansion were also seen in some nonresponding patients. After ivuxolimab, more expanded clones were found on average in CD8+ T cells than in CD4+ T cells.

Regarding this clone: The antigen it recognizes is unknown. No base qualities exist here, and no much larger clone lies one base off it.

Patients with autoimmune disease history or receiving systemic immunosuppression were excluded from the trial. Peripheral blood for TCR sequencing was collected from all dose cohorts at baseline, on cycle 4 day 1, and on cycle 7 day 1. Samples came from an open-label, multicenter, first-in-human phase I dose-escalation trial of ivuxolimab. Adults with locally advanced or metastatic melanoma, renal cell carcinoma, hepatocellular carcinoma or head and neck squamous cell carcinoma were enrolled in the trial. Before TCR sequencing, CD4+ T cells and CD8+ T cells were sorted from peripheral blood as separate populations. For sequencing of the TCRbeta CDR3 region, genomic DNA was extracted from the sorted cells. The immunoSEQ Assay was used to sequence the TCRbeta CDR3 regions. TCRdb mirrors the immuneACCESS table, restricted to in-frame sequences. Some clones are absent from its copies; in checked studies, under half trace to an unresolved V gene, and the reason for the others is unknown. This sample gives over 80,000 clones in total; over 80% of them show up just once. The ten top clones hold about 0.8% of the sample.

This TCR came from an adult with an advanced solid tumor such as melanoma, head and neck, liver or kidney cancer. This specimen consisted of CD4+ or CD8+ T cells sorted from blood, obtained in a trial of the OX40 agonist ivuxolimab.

The DNA sequence is given as TGCAGCGGTGGGAGGACAGGGGGCGACGAGCAGTACTTC. Its protein reads: CSGGRTGGDEQYF. The rearranged segments are TRBV29-1 and TRBJ2-7, and TRBD1 aligns with 11 junction nucleotides. The germline V gene supplies CDR1 SQVTM and CDR2 ANQGSEA. Clipping removes 7 bases from V and 5 bases from J, with 7 as the unmatched junction base count. The CDR3 runs 13 amino acids, cysteine and phenylalanine included. Kept here is only the CDR3 DNA, which spans 39 bases and is read in frame from base 1.